The 24 T cell receptor beta chains listed next were all sequenced from one sample in a study of blood T cell repertoires in COVID-19. Sequencing was performed with immunoSEQ multiplex PCR; in TCRdb, only in-frame clones are kept and a portion is missing. The top ten hold approximately 8.8% of the sample, which has about 310,000 clones, over 75% seen once. The source material was PBMCs or T cells enriched from blood (not recorded which). The receptors originated from a woman aged 40 to 49 who had recovered from COVID-19.

J is TRBJ1-1 and V is TRBV11-2, with 7 bases matching TRBD1. Per the germline V gene, CDR1 is SGHAT and CDR2 is FQNNGV. The CDR3 contains 14 residues. V trimming: 6 bases; J trimming: 5 bases; junction bases outside the gene matches: 9. The CDR3 loop reads CASRPDRDSTEAFF. In DNA, the CDR3 is TGTGCCAGCAGACCTGACAGGGACTCGACTGAAGCTTTCTTT.

The rearrangement joins TRBV7-3 to TRBJ1-1; 9 bases map to TRBD1. V lost 0 bases, J lost 5 bases, and 7 bases stayed unmatched. Germline values: CDR1 SGHTA, CDR2 FQGTGA. The CDR3 length is 16 residues. CDR3 nucleotides: TGTGCCAGCAGCTTAACGGGGGGACAGGGAGGGACTGAAGCTTTCTTT. Translating gives CASSLTGGQGGTEAFF.

The chain is built from TRBV6-5 and TRBJ2-1; D is unresolved. With 6 bases removed from V and 9 bases from J, the gap between germline ends came to 12 bases. Looked up from germline, CDR1 is MNHEY and CDR2 is SVGAGI. The CDR3 loop spans 12 amino acids. The CDR3 sequence: CASSGDLVEQFF. The DNA of the CDR3 is TGTGCCAGCAGCGGCGACTTGGTTGAGCAGTTCTTC.

The chain is built from TRBV5-1 and TRBJ2-3; tentatively, D is TRBD2 (6 bases). From germline, CDR1 is SGHRS and CDR2 YFSETQ. V lost 4 bases and J 5 bases, leaving 20 bases between the germline ends. The CDR3 is 16 amino acids. CDR3 loop: CASSPTPTGAKDTQYF. Written as DNA, the CDR3 is TGCGCCAGCAGCCCGACCCCCACGGGAGCCAAAGATACGCAGTATTTT.

This clone was seen only once. The J gene is TRBJ2-5, the V gene TRBV2, with TRBD1 matching 8 bases. V lost 7 bases to trimming and J lost 2 bases; unmatched junction nucleotides: 6. Per the germline V gene, CDR1 is SNHLY and CDR2 is FYNNEI. The CDR3 has 14 residues. CDR3 nucleotide sequence: TGTGCCAGCACTCGAAGGGACAGGCAAGAGACCCAGTACTTC. It translates to CASTRRDRQETQYF.

The chain uses TRBV19 and TRBJ1-2, with 10 bases matching TRBD1. With 3 bases clipped from V and 3 bases from J, the junction kept 7 bases outside the gene matches. Germline values: CDR1 LNHDA, CDR2 SQIVND (reference sequence). The CDR3 has 16 residues. DNA for the CDR3: TGTGCCAGTAGTATCAGACAGGGGGCACTCGACTATGGCTACACCTTC. Amino acid sequence: CASSIRQGALDYGYTF.

The chain employs TRBV11-3 and TRBJ2-1; 10 bases are a match to TRBD1. CDR3 length: 17 amino acids. V was pared by 1 base and J by 3 bases, with 6 bases of the junction left unmatched. Germline assignment: CDR1 SGHNT and CDR2 YENEEA. This chain's CDR3 is CASSLGGWDRGYNEQFF. The CDR3 DNA follows: TGTGCCAGCAGCTTAGGGGGGTGGGACAGGGGCTACAATGAGCAGTTCTTC.

This clone came up a few times. This specimen includes other DNA sequences encoding the same CDR3. The chain couples TRBV18 to TRBJ1-2, with 7 bases identical to TRBD1. The CDR3 is 13 residues long. Trimming cost V 3 bases and J 8 bases; bases outside gene matches: 6. Per the germline V gene, CDR1 is KGHSH and CDR2 is LQKENI. In nucleotides, the CDR3 is TGTGCCAGCTCACCCGGAGAGGGGGCAGGCTACACCTTC. Its translation is CASSPGEGAGYTF.

This clone was counted between two and nine times. This chain links TRBV7-3 with TRBJ2-1, with TRBD2 matching 8 bases. The CDR3 has 14 residues. Germline values: CDR1 SGHTA, CDR2 FQGTGA. V trimming: 5 bases; J trimming: 10 bases; junction bases outside the gene matches: 10. This chain's CDR3 is CASSPAGASGEQFF. CDR3 DNA sequence: TGTGCCAGCAGCCCAGCGGGGGCGTCAGGGGAGCAGTTCTTC.

The chain has TRBV9 and TRBJ2-5; the D gene is possibly TRBD2 (6 bases). V was clipped by 2 bases and J by 3 bases, with 14 bases between them. The CDR3 length is 15 residues. Germline V gene data show CDR1 as SGDLS and CDR2 as YYNGEE. CDR3 nucleotide sequence: TGTGCCAGCAGCGTTGCTTGGGGGGAAAAAGAGACCCAGTACTTC. Its protein product is CASSVAWGEKETQYF.

The chain employs TRBV9 and TRBJ2-2; 10 bases agree with TRBD2. The CDR3 totals 16 residues. The V gene end was trimmed by 0 bases and the J gene end by 1 base; junction bases not matched to a gene: 0. Germline V gene lookup returns CDR1 SGDLS and CDR2 YYNGEE. The CDR3 bases are TGTGCCAGCAGCGTAGCTAGCGGGGGGAACACCGGGGAGCTGTTTTTT. This translates into CASSVASGGNTGELFF.

The V call is TRBV30, the J call TRBJ2-5, with D possibly matching TRBD2 (5 bases). V was cut by 5 bases and J by 4 bases, with 14 bases left in between. CDR1 is GTSNPN and CDR2 is SVGIG in the germline V gene (reference sequence). This CDR3 is 13 amino acids long. CDR3 DNA sequence: TGTGCCTGGTCCGGAGGTAGCCCAGAGACCCAGTACTTC. It is translated as CAWSGGSPETQYF.

The chain uses TRBV10-3 and TRBJ2-7; TRBD2 might be the D (5 bases). Trimming took off 11 bases at V and 0 bases at J, with 17 bases between the two ends. Germline CDR1 ENHRY, CDR2 SYGVKD. This CDR3 has 14 residues. The CDR3 spells CASSSPGDSYEQYF. CDR3 coding DNA: TGTGCCTCATCGTCCCCCGGGGACTCCTACGAGCAGTACTTC.

The chain combines TRBV24-1 with TRBJ2-7, with 11 positions matching TRBD2. The CDR3 extends over 13 amino acids. With 1 base clipped from V and 12 bases from J, the junction kept 4 bases outside the gene matches. Per the germline V gene, CDR1 is KGHDR and CDR2 is SFDVKD. CDR3 in amino acids: CATSDLVGLAVYF. The CDR3 DNA is TGTGCCACCAGTGATTTAGTGGGACTAGCGGTGTACTTC.

A word on this clone: Relative to the germline gene, one junction end is altered; a read error may explain this. The chain recombines TRBV27 with TRBJ2-1; 11 nucleotides align to TRBD2. Germline-derived CDR1 and CDR2 are MNHEY and SMNVEV (reference sequence). The CDR3 consists of 16 residues. The CDR3 DNA follows: TGTGCCAGCAGTCCCCCACTAGCGGGGGCCTACAGTGAGCAGTTCTTC. Amino acids: CASSPPLAGAYSEQFF.

This sequence joins TRBV25-1 and TRBJ1-2; the D is unclear. Between the trimmed V and J ends, which lost 4 bases and 2 bases, there was a span of 5 bases. This CDR3 region has 12 residues. CDR1 is MGHDK, CDR2 SYGVNS, per germline. Here the CDR3 reads CASSVENYGYTF. In DNA, the CDR3 is TGTGCCAGCAGTGTTGAGAACTATGGCTACACCTTC.

The chain links TRBV24-1 to TRBJ2-6, with 7 bases lining up with TRBD2. The CDR3 spans 15 residues. The V segment lost 6 bases and the J segment 2 bases; nucleotides outside the gene matches: 3. CDR1 is KGHDR and CDR2 is SFDVKD in the germline V gene. This CDR3 reads CATSPGGTGANVLTF. The CDR3 DNA follows: TGTGCCACCAGTCCCGGGGGGACTGGGGCCAACGTCCTGACTTTC.

The chain links TRBV19 to TRBJ2-1, with D unresolved. Per the germline V gene, CDR1 is LNHDA and CDR2 is SQIVND (reference sequence). This CDR3 is 11 amino acids long. Trimming removed 5 bases at V and 5 bases at J, with 4 bases between. CDR3 DNA: TGTGCCAGTAGTGAGGACAATGAGCAGTTCTTC. It translates to CASSEDNEQFF. Full variable domain (remainder filled in from reference TRBV19 and TRBJ2-1): DGGITQSPKYLFRKEGQNVTLSCEQNLNHDAMYWYRQDPGQGLRLIYYSQIVNDFQKGDIAEGYSVSREKKESFPLTVTSAQKNPTAFYLCASSEDNEQFFGPGTRLTVL.

This rearrangement joins TRBV12-5 to TRBJ2-3, with a weak D call TRBD1 (6 bases). CDR3 size: 13 residues. V gave up 7 bases and J gave up 7 bases, with 15 bases separating them. Germline V CDR1 and CDR2: LGHNT, FRNRAP. Here the CDR3 DNA reads TGTGCTAGTGCAGGTCGCAGGGGTTATACGCAGTATTTT. Encoded protein: CASAGRRGYTQYF.

The chain uses TRBV5-1 and TRBJ2-7, with TRBD2 matching 10 bases. The germline CDR1 and CDR2 sequences are SGHRS and YFSETQ. J was trimmed by 4 bases and V by 4 bases; bases with no gene match: 8. The CDR3 extends over 15 amino acids. For the CDR3, the DNA is TGCGCCAGCAGCGTGGTAGCGGGAGGAGGATACGAGCAGTACTTC. Amino acid sequence: CASSVVAGGGYEQYF. The full variable domain, completed using reference TRBV5-1 and TRBJ2-7, is KAGVTQTPRYLIKTRGQQVTLSCSPISGHRSVSWYQQTPGQGLQFLFEYFSETQRNKGNFPGRFSGRQFSNSRSEMNVSTLELGDSALYLCASSVVAGGGYEQYFGPGTRLTVT.

The gene calls are TRBV7-9 and TRBJ2-5, with 7 bases fitting TRBD1. The CDR3 spans 13 residues. The V gene's germline CDR1 is SEHNR and CDR2 FQNEAQ (reference sequence). V trimming: 6 bases; J trimming: 2 bases; junction bases outside the gene matches: 3. The chain's CDR3 is CASRGTAQETQYF. CDR3 bases: TGTGCCAGCAGGGGGACAGCACAAGAGACCCAGTACTTC.

This chain links TRBV9 with TRBJ1-1; 9 nucleotides match TRBD1. Germline-derived CDR1 and CDR2 are SGDLS and YYNGEE. The CDR3 is 16 residues long. The J segment lost 1 base and the V segment lost 6 bases, leaving 10 bases of the junction unmatched. The CDR3 region is CASTGGGTGTNTEAFF. The CDR3, as DNA: TGTGCCAGCACAGGAGGAGGGACAGGGACGAACACTGAAGCTTTCTTT.

The J gene is TRBJ2-5, the V gene TRBV11-2, with 10 bases lining up with TRBD2. V was pared by 6 bases and J by 5 bases, with 9 bases of the junction left unmatched. Germline values: CDR1 SGHAT, CDR2 FQNNGV. The CDR3 runs to 15 residues. DNA for the CDR3: TGTGCCAGCAGTCCAAGCGGGAGGGGTACGGAGACCCAGTACTTC. Translating it yields CASSPSGRGTETQYF.

The V and J genes are TRBV10-3 and TRBJ1-2; 7 nucleotides match TRBD1. There are 12 residues in the CDR3. With V trimmed by 2 bases and J by 13 bases, 7 bases remained unmatched. The germline gives CDR1 ENHRY, CDR2 SYGVKD. This CDR3 is CAISEPDRVCTF. The CDR3 DNA follows: TGTGCCATCAGTGAGCCTGACAGGGTTTGCACCTTC.